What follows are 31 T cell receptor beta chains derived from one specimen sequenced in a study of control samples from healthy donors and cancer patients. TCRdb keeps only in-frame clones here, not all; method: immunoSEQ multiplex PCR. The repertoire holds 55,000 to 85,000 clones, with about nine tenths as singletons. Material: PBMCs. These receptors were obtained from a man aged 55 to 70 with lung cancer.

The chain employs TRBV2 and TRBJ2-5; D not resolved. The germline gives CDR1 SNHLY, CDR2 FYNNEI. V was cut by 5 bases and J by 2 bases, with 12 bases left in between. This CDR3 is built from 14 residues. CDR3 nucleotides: TGTGCCAGCAGTATTGTGGCAGCACAAGAGACCCAGTACTTC. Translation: CASSIVAAQETQYF.

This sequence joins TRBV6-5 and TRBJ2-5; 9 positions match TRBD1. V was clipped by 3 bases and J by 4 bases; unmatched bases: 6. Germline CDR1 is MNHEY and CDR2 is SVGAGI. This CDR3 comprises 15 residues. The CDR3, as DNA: TGTGCCAGCAGTTATGGGACAGGGCGTGTAGAGACCCAGTACTTC. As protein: CASSYGTGRVETQYF.

CDR3 sequence (DNA): TGTGCCAGCAGTGAAAAAACTAGCGGGGGGAGTGAGCAGTACGTC. Amino acids: CASSEKTSGGSEQYV. The chain recombines TRBV6-1 with TRBJ2-7, with 12 bases identical to TRBD2. CDR3 length: 15 residues. Losses at the gene ends were 2 bases for V and 7 bases for J; bases not matched to a gene: 6. Germline V lookup: CDR1 MNHNS, CDR2 SASEGT.

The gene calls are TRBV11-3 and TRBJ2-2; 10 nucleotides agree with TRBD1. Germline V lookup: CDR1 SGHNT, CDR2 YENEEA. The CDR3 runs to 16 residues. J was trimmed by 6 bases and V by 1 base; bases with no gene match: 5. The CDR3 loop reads CASSLGQGAESGELFF. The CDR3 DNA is TGTGCCAGCAGCTTAGGACAGGGGGCAGAATCCGGGGAGCTGTTTTTT. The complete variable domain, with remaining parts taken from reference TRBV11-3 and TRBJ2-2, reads EAGVVQSPRYKIIEKKQPVAFWCNPISGHNTLYWYLQNLGQGPELLIRYENEEAVDDSQLPKDRFSAERLKGVDSTLKIQPAELGDSAVYLCASSLGQGAESGELFFGEGSRLTVL.

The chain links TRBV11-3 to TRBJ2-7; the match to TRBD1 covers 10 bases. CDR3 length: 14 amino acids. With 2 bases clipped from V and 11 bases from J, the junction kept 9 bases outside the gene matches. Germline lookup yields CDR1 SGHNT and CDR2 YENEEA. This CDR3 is CASSLNPGQGRKYV. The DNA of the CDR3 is TGTGCCAGCAGCTTAAATCCGGGACAGGGGCGTAAGTACGTC.

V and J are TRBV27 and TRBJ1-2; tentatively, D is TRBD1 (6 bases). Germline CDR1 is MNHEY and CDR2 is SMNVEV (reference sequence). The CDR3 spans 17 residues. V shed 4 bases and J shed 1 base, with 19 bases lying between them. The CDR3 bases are TGTGCCAGCAGTTGGCGATTCGGACAGTCCGATAACTATGGCTACACCTTC. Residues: CASSWRFGQSDNYGYTF.

The CDR3 DNA reads TGTGCCAGCACCCAAAACTTTGAGCAGTTCTTC. It encodes CASTQNFEQFF. The chain employs TRBV2 and TRBJ2-1; D gene uncertain. Germline V lookup: CDR1 SNHLY, CDR2 FYNNEI. V was trimmed by 7 bases and J by 9 bases, leaving 10 bases between them. The CDR3 length is 11 residues. Filled out from reference TRBV2 and TRBJ2-1, the complete variable domain reads EPEVTQTPSHQVTQMGQEVILRCVPISNHLYFYWYRQILGQKVEFLVSFYNNEISEKSEIFDDQFSVERPDGSNFTLKIRSTKLEDSAMYFCASTQNFEQFFGPGTRLTVL.

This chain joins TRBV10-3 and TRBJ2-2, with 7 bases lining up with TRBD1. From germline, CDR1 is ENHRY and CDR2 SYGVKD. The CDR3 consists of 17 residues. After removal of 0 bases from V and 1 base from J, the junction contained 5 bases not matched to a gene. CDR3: CAISESWNRGNTGELFF. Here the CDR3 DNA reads TGTGCCATCAGTGAGTCGTGGAACAGGGGGAACACCGGGGAGCTGTTTTTT.

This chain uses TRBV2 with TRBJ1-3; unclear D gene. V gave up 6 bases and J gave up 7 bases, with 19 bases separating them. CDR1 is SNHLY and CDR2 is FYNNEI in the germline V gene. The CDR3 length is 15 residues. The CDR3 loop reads CASSVARPRTNTIYF. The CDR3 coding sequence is TGTGCCAGCAGCGTGGCTAGGCCCCGCACGAACACCATATATTTT.

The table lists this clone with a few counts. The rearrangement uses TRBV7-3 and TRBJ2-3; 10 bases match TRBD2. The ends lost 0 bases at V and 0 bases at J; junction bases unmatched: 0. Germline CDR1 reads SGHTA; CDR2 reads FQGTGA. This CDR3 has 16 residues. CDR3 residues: CASSLTLAGSTDTQYF. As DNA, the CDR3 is TGTGCCAGCAGCTTAACACTAGCGGGGAGCACAGATACGCAGTATTTT.

In DNA, the CDR3 is TGTGCCAGCAGTAGGGACTCCAGCCGATGGACCCAGTACTTC. This sequence encodes CASSRDSSRWTQYF. This chain joins TRBV2 and TRBJ2-5, with D possibly being TRBD2 (6 bases). The CDR3 runs to 14 residues. The germline V gene encodes CDR1 SNHLY and CDR2 FYNNEI. The V end lost 5 bases, the J end lost 7 bases, and 17 bases lay between the germline ends.

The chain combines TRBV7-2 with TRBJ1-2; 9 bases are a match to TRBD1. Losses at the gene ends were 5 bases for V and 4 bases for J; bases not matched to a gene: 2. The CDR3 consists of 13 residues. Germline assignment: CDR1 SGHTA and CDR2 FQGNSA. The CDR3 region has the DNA TGTGCCAGCAGCACGGACAGGGGCTATGGCTACACCTTC. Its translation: CASSTDRGYGYTF.

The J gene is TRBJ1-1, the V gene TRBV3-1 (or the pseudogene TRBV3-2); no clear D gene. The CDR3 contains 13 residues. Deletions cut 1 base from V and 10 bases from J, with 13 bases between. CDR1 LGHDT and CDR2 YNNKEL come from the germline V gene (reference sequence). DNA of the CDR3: TGTGCCAGCAGCCAAGGGGTCACTGGGGTAGCTTTCTTT. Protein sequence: CASSQGVTGVAFF.

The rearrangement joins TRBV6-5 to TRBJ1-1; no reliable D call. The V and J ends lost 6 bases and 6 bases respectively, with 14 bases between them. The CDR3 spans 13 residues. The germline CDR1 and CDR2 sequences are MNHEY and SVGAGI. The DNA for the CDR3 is TGTGCCAGCAGGAGGGTAAGGGAATCTGAAGCTTTCTTT. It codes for CASRRVRESEAFF.

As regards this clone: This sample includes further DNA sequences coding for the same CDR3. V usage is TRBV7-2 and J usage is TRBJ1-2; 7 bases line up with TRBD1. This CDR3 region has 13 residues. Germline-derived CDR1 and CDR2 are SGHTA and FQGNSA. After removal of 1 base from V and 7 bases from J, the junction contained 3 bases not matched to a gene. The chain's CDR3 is CASSLGQGGGYTF. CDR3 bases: TGTGCCAGCAGCTTAGGTCAGGGGGGTGGCTACACCTTC.

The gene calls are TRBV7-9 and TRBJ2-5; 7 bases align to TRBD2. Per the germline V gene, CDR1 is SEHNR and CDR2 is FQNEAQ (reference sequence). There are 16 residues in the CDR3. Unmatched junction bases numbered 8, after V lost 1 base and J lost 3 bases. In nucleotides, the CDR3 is TGTGCCAGCAGCTTAGGCGGCGGGGGACCGAAAGAGACCCAGTACTTC. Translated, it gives CASSLGGGGPKETQYF.

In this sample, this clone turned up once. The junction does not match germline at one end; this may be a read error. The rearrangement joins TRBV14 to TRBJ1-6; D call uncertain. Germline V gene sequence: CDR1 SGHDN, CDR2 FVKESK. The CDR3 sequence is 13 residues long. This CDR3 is CGSSSSYNSPLHF. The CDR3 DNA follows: TGCGGCTCTTCAAGCTCCTATAATTCACCCCTCCACTTT. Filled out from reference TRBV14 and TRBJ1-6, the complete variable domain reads EAGVTQFPSHSVIEKGQTVTLRCDPISGHDNLYWYRRVMGKEIKFLLHFVKESKQDESGMPNNRFLAERTGGTYSTLKVQPAELEDSGVYFCGSSSSYNSPLHFGNGTRLTVT.

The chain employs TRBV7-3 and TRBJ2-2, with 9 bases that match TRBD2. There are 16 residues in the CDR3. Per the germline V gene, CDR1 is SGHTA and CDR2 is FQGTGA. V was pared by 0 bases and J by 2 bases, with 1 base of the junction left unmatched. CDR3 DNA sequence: TGTGCCAGCAGCTTAACGGGACTAGCCAACACCGGGGAGCTGTTTTTT. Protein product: CASSLTGLANTGELFF.

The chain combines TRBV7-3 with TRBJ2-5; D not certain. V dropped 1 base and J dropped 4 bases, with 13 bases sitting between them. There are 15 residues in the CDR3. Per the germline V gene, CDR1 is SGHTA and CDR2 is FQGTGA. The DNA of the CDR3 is TGTGCCAGCAGCTTAAGCAGTTACCCCGGAGAGACCCAGTACTTC. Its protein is CASSLSSYPGETQYF.

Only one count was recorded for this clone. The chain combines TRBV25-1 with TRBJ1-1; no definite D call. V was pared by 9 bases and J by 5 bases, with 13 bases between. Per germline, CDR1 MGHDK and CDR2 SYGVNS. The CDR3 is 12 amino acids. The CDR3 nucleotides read TGTGCCAGTTCGGAGGGAAGGACTGAAGCTTTCTTT. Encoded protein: CASSEGRTEAFF.

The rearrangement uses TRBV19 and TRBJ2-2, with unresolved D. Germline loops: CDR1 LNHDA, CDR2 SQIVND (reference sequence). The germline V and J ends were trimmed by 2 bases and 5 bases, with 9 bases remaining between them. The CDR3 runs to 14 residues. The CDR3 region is CASSISEWTGELFF. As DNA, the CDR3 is TGTGCCAGTAGTATAAGCGAATGGACCGGGGAGCTGTTTTTT.

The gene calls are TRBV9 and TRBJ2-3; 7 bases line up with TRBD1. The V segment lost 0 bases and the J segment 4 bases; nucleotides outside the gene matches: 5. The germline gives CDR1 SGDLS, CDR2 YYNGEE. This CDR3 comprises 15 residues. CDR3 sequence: CASSVVSGGADTQYF. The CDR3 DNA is TGTGCCAGCAGCGTAGTGTCAGGGGGAGCAGATACGCAGTATTTT.

This CDR3 is CASSLDLGQGIYEQYF. DNA for the CDR3: TGTGCCAGCAGCTTAGATCTGGGACAGGGGATATACGAGCAGTACTTC. This rearrangement joins TRBV11-2 to TRBJ2-7, with TRBD1 matching over 10 bases. V was clipped by 0 bases and J by 4 bases; unmatched bases: 6. From germline, CDR1 is SGHAT and CDR2 FQNNGV. CDR3 length equals 16 residues.

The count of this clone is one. CDR3 coding DNA: TGTGCCAGCAGTGAAGCGTTGTCGGCAGTTAGTGAAGCTTTCTTT. Translating it yields CASSEALSAVSEAFF. V usage is TRBV6-1 and J usage is TRBJ1-1, with D hard to call. CDR3 size: 15 residues. The V and J ends lost 0 bases and 7 bases respectively, with 15 bases between them. Germline assignment: CDR1 MNHNS and CDR2 SASEGT.

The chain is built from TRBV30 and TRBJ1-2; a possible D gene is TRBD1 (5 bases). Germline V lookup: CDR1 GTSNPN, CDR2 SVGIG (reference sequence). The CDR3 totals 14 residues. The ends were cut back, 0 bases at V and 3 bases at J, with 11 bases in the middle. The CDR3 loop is CAWSVGGRDYGYTF. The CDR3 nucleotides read TGTGCCTGGAGTGTTGGGGGTAGAGACTATGGCTACACCTTC.

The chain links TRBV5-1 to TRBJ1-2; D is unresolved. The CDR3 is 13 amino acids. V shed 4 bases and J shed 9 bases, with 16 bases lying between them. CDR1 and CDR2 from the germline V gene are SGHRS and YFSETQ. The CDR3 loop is CASSMDGPGSYTF. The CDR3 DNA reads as TGCGCCAGCAGCATGGACGGGCCTGGGAGCTACACCTTC.

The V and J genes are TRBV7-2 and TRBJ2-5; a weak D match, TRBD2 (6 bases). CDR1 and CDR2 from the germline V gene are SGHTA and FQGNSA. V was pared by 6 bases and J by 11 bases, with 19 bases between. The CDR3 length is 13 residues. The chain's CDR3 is CASRRATTGGQYF. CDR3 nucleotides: TGTGCCAGCAGGCGAGCTACCACAGGAGGGCAGTACTTC.

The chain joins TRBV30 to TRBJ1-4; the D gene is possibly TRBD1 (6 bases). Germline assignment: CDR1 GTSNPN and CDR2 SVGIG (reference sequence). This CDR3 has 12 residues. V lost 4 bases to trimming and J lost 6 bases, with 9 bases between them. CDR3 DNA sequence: TGTGCCTGGAAGGGGGGGCATGAAAAACTGTTTTTT. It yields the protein CAWKGGHEKLFF. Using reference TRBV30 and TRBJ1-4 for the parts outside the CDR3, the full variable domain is SQTIHQWPATLVQPVGSPLSLECTVEGTSNPNLYWYRQAAGRGLQLLFYSVGIGQISSEVPQNLSASRPQDRQFILSSKKLLLSDSGFYLCAWKGGHEKLFFGSGTQLSVL.

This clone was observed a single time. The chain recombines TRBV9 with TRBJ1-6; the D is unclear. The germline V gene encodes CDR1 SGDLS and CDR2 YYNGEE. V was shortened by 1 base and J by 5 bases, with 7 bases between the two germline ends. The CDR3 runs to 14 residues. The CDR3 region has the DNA TGTGCCAGCAGCGTAAACCAGGATAATTCACCCCTCCACTTT. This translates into CASSVNQDNSPLHF.

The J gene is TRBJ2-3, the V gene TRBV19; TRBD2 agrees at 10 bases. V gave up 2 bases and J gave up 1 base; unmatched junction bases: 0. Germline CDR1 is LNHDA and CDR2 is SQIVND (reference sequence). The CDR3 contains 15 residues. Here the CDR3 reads CASSILAGGTDTQYF. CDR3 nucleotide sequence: TGTGCCAGTAGTATACTAGCGGGGGGCACAGATACGCAGTATTTT.

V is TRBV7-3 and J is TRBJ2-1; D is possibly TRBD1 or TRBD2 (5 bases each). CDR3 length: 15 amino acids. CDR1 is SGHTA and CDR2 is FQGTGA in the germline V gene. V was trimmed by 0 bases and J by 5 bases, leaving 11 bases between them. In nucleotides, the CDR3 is TGTGCCAGCAGCTTAACAGGGGAGAAGGACAATGAGCAGTTCTTC. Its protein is CASSLTGEKDNEQFF.